The sample holds many counts of the clone carrying this T cell receptor (beta chain). Its antigen is undetermined. The data belong to a study of T cells in Graves' hyperthyroidism and ophthalmopathy. Points from the study as a whole: Model output signaled ophthalmopathy a median approximately six months ahead of onset.

The germline V gene encodes CDR1 LGHDT and CDR2 YNNKEL (reference sequence). The CDR3 extends over 14 amino acids. V trimming: 2 bases; J trimming: 9 bases; junction bases outside the gene matches: 7. TCR beta CDR3 sequences were amplified from RNA transcripts. A first-round RT-PCR of the TCR CDR3 used the HTBI primer set. TCRdb reprocessed the multiplex PCR reads with MiXCR, giving one entry per CDR3 protein. Here the sample spans about 600,000 distinct CDR3 sequences, roughly 15% being singletons. This TCR was sampled from a woman aged 50 to 60 with Graves' ophthalmopathy. The genes are TRBV3-1 and TRBJ2-1, with 7 bases lining up with TRBD1. The source material was blood. The CDR3 DNA follows: TGTGCCAGCAGCCAACCGGGACAGCGAGGTGAGCAGTTCTTC. Translating it yields CASSQPGQRGEQFF.